Listed below are T cell receptor beta chains from one sample, sequenced in a study of blood T cell repertoires in COVID-19. The data were produced by immunoSEQ multiplex PCR, yet TCRdb's version contains in-frame clones alone and is incomplete. The sample consists of 250,000 to 300,000 clones, approximately 85% of them appearing once. The sequenced material came from peripheral blood. These receptors originate from a man aged 45-65 years with active or convalescent COVID-19. Both conserved end residues are part of each CDR3. The D gene is left open where the match is weak. Clone size is stated in some rows and not others, as once, few, many or a class when expanded.

v_call	clone_size	cdr3_length	d_call	j_call	cdr3_nt	cdr3_aa
TRBV5-4	NA	17	TRBD1	TRBJ2-5	TGTGCCAGCAGCACGCTCCAGGGGGCCGGGGAAAGAGGGACCCAGTACTTC	CASSTLQGAGERGTQYF
TRBV7-2	few	16	TRBD2	TRBJ2-3	TGTGCCAGCAGTCCCCGGACTAGCGGGAGAACAGATACGCAGTATTTT	CASSPRTSGRTDTQYF
TRBV5-1	NA	15	TRBD2	TRBJ2-7	TGCGCCAGCTTCGAGTTAGGGACTAGCGAACACGAGCAGTACTTC	CASFELGTSEHEQYF
TRBV2	NA	15	TRBD2	TRBJ2-7	TGTGCCAGCAGCCTACTAGCGGGAAGGGCCTACGAGCAGTACTTC	CASSLLAGRAYEQYF
TRBV5-4	NA	13	TRBD1	TRBJ1-2	TGTGCCAGCAGCCTGACAGGGGGAGATGGCTACACCTTC	CASSLTGGDGYTF
TRBV6-5	few	15	TRBD1	TRBJ2-3	TGTGCCAGCAGCTCCCCCCGACAGGGTCCAGATACGCAGTATTTT	CASSSPRQGPDTQYF
TRBV6-5	NA	14	TRBD1	TRBJ1-5	TGTGCCAGCCGACGACAGGGGGCGGGACAGCCCCAGCATTTT	CASRRQGAGQPQHF
TRBV9	NA	15	TRBD1	TRBJ1-2	TGTGCCAGCAGCCCAGGAAGGGGGCCCTACTATGGCTACACCTTC	CASSPGRGPYYGYTF
TRBV7-9	few	13	NA	TRBJ2-2	TGTGCCAGCAGACCAGCGAACACCGGGGAGCTGTTTTTT	CASRPANTGELFF
TRBV3-1/TRBV3-2	once	13	NA	TRBJ2-1	TGTGCCAGCAGCCAGTCTAGCTTTAATGAGCAGTTCTTC	CASSQSSFNEQFF
TRBV19	once	14	NA	TRBJ2-1	TGTGCCAGTAGTTCCCGCAGGGTTGGGAATGAGCAGTTCTTC	CASSSRRVGNEQFF
TRBV6-2/TRBV6-3	NA	15	TRBD2	TRBJ2-5	TGTGCCAGCAGTTACGCTGCGGGAGGGAGGGAGACCCAGTACTTC	CASSYAAGGRETQYF
TRBV5-4	once	16	NA	TRBJ2-2	TGTGCCAGCAGCCTGTCTGGTAGCGGTCTAACCGGGGAGCTGTTTTTT	CASSLSGSGLTGELFF
TRBV30	NA	13	NA	TRBJ1-5	TGTGCCTGGAGTGTGTCAGGGCGGCAGCCCCAGCATTTT	CAWSVSGRQPQHF
TRBV5-1	NA	16	TRBD2	TRBJ2-1	TGCGCCAGCAGCGTTACCGGGACTAAGAGCGACAATGAGCAGTTCTTC	CASSVTGTKSDNEQFF
TRBV6-5	NA	14	TRBD2	TRBJ2-5	TGTGCCAGCAGCTCGGGACTAGCTGCAGAGACCCAGTACTTC	CASSSGLAAETQYF
TRBV12-5	NA	13	NA	TRBJ2-5	TGTGCTAGTGGTTTAACTGGAGGTGAGACCCAGTACTTC	CASGLTGGETQYF
TRBV3-1/TRBV3-2	many	16	NA	TRBJ1-4	TGTGCCAGCAGCCAAGGAGAAGGGGGTTGGGATGAAAAACTGTTTTTT	CASSQGEGGWDEKLFF
TRBV28	NA	13	NA	TRBJ2-7	TGTGCCACCCTGGGGGACTTGGGCTACGAGCAGTACTTC	CATLGDLGYEQYF
TRBV27	NA	11	NA	TRBJ2-5	TGTGCCAGCAGCGCGCGGGGAACCCAGTACTTC	CASSARGTQYF
TRBV2	NA	14	NA	TRBJ2-7	TGTGCCAGCAGCGCTCGAGTCCTGACCTACGAGCAGTACTTC	CASSARVLTYEQYF
TRBV6-2/TRBV6-3	few	14	NA	TRBJ1-2	TGTGCCAGCAGCACAGCTGAGAGTCTCCGCGGCTACACCTTC	CASSTAESLRGYTF
TRBV3-1/TRBV3-2	NA	12	TRBD1	TRBJ1-2	TGTGCCAGCAGCCCAGGGACAGGGGGCTACACCTTC	CASSPGTGGYTF
TRBV6-5	NA	15	NA	TRBJ1-5	TGTGCCAGCTCAATATCCGGACAGACCAATCAGCCCCAGCATTTT	CASSISGQTNQPQHF